This TCR beta chain is from a study of blood T cell repertoires in COVID-19. The CDR3 has 17 residues. CDR1 is SGHVS, CDR2 FQNEAQ, per germline. V lost 0 bases and J lost 1, with 15 bases in between. Clones were sequenced by immunoSEQ multiplex PCR, and TCRdb holds only the in-frame ones, with some missing. This table holds a few hundred thousand clones, approximately 86% found once. J is TRBJ1-1 and V is TRBV7-8; a possible D gene is TRBD1 (5 bases). Sequenced sample: peripheral blood. The receptor's source is a human donor in a cohort sampled during active COVID-19. The CDR3 DNA is TGTGCCAGCAGCTTAGCGCCGGTGGCGGGGGAGAACACTGAAGCTTTCTTT. Its translation: CASSLAPVAGENTEAFF.